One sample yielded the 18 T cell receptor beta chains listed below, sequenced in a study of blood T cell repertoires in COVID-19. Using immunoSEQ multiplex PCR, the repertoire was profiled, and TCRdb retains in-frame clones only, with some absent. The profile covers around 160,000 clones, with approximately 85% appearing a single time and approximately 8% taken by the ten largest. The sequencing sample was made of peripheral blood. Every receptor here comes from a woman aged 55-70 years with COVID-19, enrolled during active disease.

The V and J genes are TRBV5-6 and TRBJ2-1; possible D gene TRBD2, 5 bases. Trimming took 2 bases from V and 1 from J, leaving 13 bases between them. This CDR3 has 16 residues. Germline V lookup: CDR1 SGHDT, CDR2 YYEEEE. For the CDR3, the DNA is TGTGCCAGCAGCTTTGGGTGGACGGGATCCTACAATGAGCAGTTCTTC. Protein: CASSFGWTGSYNEQFF.

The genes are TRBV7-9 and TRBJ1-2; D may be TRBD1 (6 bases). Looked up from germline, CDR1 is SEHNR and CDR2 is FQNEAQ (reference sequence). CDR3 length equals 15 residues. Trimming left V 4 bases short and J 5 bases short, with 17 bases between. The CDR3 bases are TGTGCCAGCAGCTCTTCTGAGGACAGAACATATGGCTACACCTTC. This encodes CASSSSEDRTYGYTF. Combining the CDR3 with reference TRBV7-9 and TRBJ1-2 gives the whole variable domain DTGVSQNPRHKITKRGQNVTFRCDPISEHNRLYWYRQTLGQGPEFLTYFQNEAQLEKSRLLSDRFSAERPKGSFSTLEIQRTEQGDSAMYLCASSSSEDRTYGYTFGSGTRLTVV.

CDR3 in DNA: TGTGCCAGCAGCTTAGAGGGGACAGGGGGCAGAGGCTACACCTTC. Its translation is CASSLEGTGGRGYTF. The gene calls are TRBV7-9 and TRBJ1-2, with 12 bases fitting TRBD1. Germline values: CDR1 SEHNR, CDR2 FQNEAQ (reference sequence). J gave up 8 bases and V 1 base, and 5 bases lay outside the gene matches. The CDR3 covers 15 residues. Using reference TRBV7-9 and TRBJ1-2 for the parts outside the CDR3, the full variable domain is DTGVSQNPRHKITKRGQNVTFRCDPISEHNRLYWYRQTLGQGPEFLTYFQNEAQLEKSRLLSDRFSAERPKGSFSTLEIQRTEQGDSAMYLCASSLEGTGGRGYTFGSGTRLTVV.

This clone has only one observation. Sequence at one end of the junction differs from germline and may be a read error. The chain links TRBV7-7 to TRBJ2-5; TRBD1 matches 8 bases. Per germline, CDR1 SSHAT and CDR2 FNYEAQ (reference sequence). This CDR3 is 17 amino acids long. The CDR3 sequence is CASSLGAGTGASETQYF. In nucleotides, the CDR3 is TGTGCTAGCAGCTTAGGCGCCGGGACAGGTGCCTCAGAGACCCAGTACTTC.

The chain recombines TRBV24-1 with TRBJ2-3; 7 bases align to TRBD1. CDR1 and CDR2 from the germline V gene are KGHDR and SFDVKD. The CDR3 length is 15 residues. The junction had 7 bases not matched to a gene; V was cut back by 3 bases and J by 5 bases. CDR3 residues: CATSDSRAGGDTQYF. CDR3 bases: TGTGCCACCAGTGATAGCCGGGCAGGGGGAGATACGCAGTATTTT.

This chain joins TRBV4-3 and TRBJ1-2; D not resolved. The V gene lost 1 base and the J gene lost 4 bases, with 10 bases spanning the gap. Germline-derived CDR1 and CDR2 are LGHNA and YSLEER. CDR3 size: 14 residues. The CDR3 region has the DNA TGCGCCAGCAGCCAAGGGGCAGGCCCCTATGGCTACACCTTC. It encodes CASSQGAGPYGYTF.

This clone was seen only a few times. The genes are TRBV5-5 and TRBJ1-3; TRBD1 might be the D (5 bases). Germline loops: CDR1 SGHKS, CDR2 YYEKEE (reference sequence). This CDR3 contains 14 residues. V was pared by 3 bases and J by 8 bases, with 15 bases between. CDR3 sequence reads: CASSYPGYADTIYF. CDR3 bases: TGTGCCAGCAGCTACCCAGGGTACGCGGACACCATATATTTT.

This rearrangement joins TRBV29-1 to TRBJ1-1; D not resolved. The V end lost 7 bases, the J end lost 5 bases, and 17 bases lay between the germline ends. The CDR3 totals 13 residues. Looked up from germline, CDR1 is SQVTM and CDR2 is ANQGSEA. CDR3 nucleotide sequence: TGCAGCGGCGGCCGGGAGGGAGGAACTGAAGCTTTCTTT. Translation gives CSGGREGGTEAFF.

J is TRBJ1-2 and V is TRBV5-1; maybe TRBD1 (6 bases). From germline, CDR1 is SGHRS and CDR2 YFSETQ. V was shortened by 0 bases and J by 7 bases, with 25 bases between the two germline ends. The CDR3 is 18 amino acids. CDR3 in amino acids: CASSLASPGAEGFSGYTF. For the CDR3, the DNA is TGCGCCAGCAGCTTGGCCTCACCAGGGGCCGAGGGCTTCAGTGGCTACACCTTC.

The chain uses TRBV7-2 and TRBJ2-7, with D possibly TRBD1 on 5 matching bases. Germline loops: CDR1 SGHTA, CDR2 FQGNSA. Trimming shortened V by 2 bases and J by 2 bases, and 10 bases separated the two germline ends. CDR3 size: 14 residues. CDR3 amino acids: CASSLNLGAYEQYF. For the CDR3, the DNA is TGTGCCAGCAGCTTAAACTTAGGGGCCTACGAGCAGTACTTC.

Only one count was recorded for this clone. Here the CDR3 reads CASSDLASNQPQHF. DNA for the CDR3: TGCGCCAGCAGCGACTTGGCCAGCAATCAGCCCCAGCATTTT. The V gene is TRBV10-2, the J gene TRBJ1-5, with D hard to call. The CDR3 sequence is 14 residues long. Germline V gene data show CDR1 as WSHSY and CDR2 as SAAADI. Between the trimmed V and J ends, which lost 6 bases and 1 base, there was a span of 10 bases.

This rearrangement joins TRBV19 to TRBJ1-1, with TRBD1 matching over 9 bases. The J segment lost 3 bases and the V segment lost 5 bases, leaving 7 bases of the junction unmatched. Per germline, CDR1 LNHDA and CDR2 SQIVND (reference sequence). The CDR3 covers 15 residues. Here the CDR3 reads CASSADRGRDTEAFF. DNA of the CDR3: TGTGCCAGTAGTGCTGACAGGGGGAGGGACACTGAAGCTTTCTTT.

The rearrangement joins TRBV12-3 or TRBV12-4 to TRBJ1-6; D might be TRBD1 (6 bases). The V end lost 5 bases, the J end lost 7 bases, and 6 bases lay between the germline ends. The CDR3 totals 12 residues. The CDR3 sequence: CASSQGNSPLHF. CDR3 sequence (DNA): TGTGCCAGCAGTCAGGGGAATTCACCCCTCCACTTT.

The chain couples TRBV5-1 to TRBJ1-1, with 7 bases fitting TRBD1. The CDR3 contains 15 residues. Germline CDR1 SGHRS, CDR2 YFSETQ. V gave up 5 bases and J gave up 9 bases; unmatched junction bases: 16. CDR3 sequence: CASRNVRGALPKAFF. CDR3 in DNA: TGCGCCAGCAGGAATGTCAGGGGGGCGCTCCCGAAAGCTTTCTTT.

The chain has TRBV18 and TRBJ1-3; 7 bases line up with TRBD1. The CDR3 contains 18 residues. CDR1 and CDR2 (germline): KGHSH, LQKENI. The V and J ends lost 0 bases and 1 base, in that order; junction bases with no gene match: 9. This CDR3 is CASSPPGQGGRSGNTIYF. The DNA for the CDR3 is TGTGCCAGCTCACCACCTGGCCAAGGGGGCAGATCTGGAAACACCATATATTTT.

The CDR3 loop reads CASSQVTDRNMNTEAFF. The CDR3 coding sequence is TGCGCCAGCAGCCAAGTGACGGACAGGAACATGAACACTGAAGCTTTCTTT. This chain links TRBV4-1 with TRBJ1-1; the match to TRBD1 covers 7 bases. J lost 0 bases, V lost 1 base, and 8 bases had no gene match. From germline, CDR1 is MGHRA and CDR2 YSYEKL. This CDR3 is built from 17 residues.

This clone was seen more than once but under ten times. CDR3 in amino acids: CASSLSGRGNGYTF. The CDR3 DNA follows: TGTGCCAGCAGCTTATCGGGGCGGGGGAATGGCTACACCTTC. This sequence joins TRBV7-9 and TRBJ1-2; tentative D call: TRBD1 (5 bases). Between the trimmed V and J ends, which lost 2 bases and 6 bases, there was a span of 13 bases. This CDR3 region has 14 residues. Germline V CDR1 and CDR2: SEHNR, FQNEAQ (reference sequence).

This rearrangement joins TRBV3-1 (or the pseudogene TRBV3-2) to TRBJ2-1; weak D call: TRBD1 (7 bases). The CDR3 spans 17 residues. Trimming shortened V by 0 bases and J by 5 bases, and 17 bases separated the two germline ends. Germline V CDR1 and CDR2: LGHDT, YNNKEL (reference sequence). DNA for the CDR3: TGTGCCAGCAGCCAAGAGACCCAGGGGGGAGGCCACAATGAGCAGTTCTTC. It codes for CASSQETQGGGHNEQFF.